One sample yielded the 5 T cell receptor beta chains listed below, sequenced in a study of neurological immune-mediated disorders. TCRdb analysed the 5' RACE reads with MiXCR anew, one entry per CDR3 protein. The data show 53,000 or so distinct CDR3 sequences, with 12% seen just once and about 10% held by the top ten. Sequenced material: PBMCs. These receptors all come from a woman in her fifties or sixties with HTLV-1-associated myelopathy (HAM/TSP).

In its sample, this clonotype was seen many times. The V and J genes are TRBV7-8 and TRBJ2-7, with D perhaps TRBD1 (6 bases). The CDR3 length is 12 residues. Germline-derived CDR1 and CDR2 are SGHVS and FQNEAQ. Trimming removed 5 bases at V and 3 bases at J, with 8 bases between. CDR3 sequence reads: CASSEGGYEQYF. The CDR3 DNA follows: TGTGCCAGCAGCGAAGGGGGCTACGAGCAGTACTTC. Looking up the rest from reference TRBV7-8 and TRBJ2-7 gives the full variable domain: GAGVSQSPRYKVAKRGQDVALRCDPISGHVSLFWYQQALGQGPEFLTYFQNEAQLDKSGLPSDRFFAERPEGSVSTLKIQRTQQEDSAVYLCASSEGGYEQYFGPGTRLTVT.

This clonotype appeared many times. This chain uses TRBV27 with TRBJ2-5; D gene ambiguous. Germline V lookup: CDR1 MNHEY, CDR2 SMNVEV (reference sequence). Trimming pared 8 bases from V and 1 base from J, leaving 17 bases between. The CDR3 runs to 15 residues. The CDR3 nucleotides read TGTGCCAGCTCGTTTAGCTTGGGGATCCAAGAGACCCAGTACTTC. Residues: CASSFSLGIQETQYF.

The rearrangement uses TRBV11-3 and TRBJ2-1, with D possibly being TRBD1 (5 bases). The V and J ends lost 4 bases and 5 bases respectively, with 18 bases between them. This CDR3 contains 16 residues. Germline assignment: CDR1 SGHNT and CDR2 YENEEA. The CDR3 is CASSSQGGTVDNEQFF. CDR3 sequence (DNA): TGTGCCAGCAGCTCTCAGGGTGGCACCGTCGACAATGAGCAGTTCTTC. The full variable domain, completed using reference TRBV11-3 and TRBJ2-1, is EAGVVQSPRYKIIEKKQPVAFWCNPISGHNTLYWYLQNLGQGPELLIRYENEEAVDDSQLPKDRFSAERLKGVDSTLKIQPAELGDSAVYLCASSSQGGTVDNEQFFGPGTRLTVL.

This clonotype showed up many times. This CDR3 is CASSLFRGVNEQYF. DNA for the CDR3: TGTGCCAGCAGTTTATTCCGGGGGGTGAACGAGCAGTACTTC. This chain connects TRBV12-3 or TRBV12-4 to TRBJ2-7; 7 bases match TRBD2. Trimming at V came to 2 bases and at J to 5 bases, leaving 6 bases not matched to a gene. The CDR3 covers 14 residues.

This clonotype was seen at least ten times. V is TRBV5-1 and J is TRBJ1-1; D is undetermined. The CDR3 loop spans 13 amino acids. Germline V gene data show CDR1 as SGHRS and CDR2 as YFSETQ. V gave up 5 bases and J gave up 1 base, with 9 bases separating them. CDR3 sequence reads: CASRVSTNTEAFF. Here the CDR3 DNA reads TGCGCCAGCAGGGTCAGCACGAACACTGAAGCTTTCTTT. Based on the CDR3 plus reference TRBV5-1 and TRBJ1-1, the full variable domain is KAGVTQTPRYLIKTRGQQVTLSCSPISGHRSVSWYQQTPGQGLQFLFEYFSETQRNKGNFPGRFSGRQFSNSRSEMNVSTLELGDSALYLCASRVSTNTEAFFGQGTRLTVV.